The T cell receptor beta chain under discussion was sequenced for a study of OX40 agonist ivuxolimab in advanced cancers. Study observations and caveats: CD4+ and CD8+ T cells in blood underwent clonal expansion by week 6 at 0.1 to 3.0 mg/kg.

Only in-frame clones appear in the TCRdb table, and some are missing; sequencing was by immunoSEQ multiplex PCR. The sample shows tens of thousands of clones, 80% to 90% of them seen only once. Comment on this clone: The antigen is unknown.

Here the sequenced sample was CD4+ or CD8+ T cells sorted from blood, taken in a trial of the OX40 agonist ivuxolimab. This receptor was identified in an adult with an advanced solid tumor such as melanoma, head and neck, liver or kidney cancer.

CDR3 amino acids: CSVGDGVWPQHF. The CDR3, as DNA: TGCAGCGTTGGCGACGGGGTATGGCCCCAGCATTTT. The J gene is TRBJ1-5, the V gene TRBV29-1; no reliable D call. There are 12 residues in the CDR3. The V and J ends lost 4 bases and 9 bases respectively, with 13 bases between them. CDR1 SQVTM and CDR2 ANQGSEA come from the germline V gene.